A selection of T cell receptor beta chains follows, all from one sample in a study of blood T cell repertoires in COVID-19. Repertoires were generated with immunoSEQ multiplex PCR, while TCRdb's copy carries only in-frame clones and drops some. The repertoire holds over 55,000 clones, with 60% to 85% as singletons. The sample comprised peripheral blood. The origin of the receptors is a human donor in a cohort sampled during active COVID-19. Each CDR3 is given with its conserved first and last residue. A D gene is named only where the DNA matches it firmly. Some rows mark clone size as missing; the rest say once, few, many or name a class of expanded clone.

D	size	V	J	DNA	CDR3
NA	NA	TRBV6-5	TRBJ1-1	TGTGCCAGCAGTCCGGGATGGTGGACTGAAGCTTTCTTT	CASSPGWWTEAFF
TRBD1	many	TRBV5-1	TRBJ2-1	TGCGCCAGCAGCTACGACAGGGGTATTCGTAATGAGCAGTTCTTC	CASSYDRGIRNEQFF
TRBD2	few	TRBV10-1	TRBJ2-3	TGCGCCAGCCCCGGGGGGGACTACCACACAGATACGCAGTATTTT	CASPGGDYHTDTQYF
TRBD1	NA	TRBV28	TRBJ1-6	TGTGCCAGCAGTTTAAGCCAGGGGGAACGTCCCCTCCACTTT	CASSLSQGERPLHF
NA	NA	TRBV11-2	TRBJ2-5	TGTGCCAGCAGCTTAGACCGGGGTTCAGAGACCCAGTACTTC	CASSLDRGSETQYF
NA	few	TRBV19	TRBJ1-2	TGTGCCAGTAGTCCCTCGGGACTGAGGAACTATGGCTACACCTTC	CASSPSGLRNYGYTF
NA	NA	TRBV5-5	TRBJ1-5	TGTGCCAGCAGCTTGGGACAGGCCAATCAGCCCCAGCATTTT	CASSLGQANQPQHF
NA	few	TRBV11-2	TRBJ1-2	TGTGCCAGCAGCTTAGCGAGCAACTATGGCTACACCTTC	CASSLASNYGYTF
NA	NA	TRBV7-2	TRBJ2-2	TGTGCCAGCAGCTTGGTAGCAGGGACCGGGGAGCTGTTTTTT	CASSLVAGTGELFF
NA	NA	TRBV7-8	TRBJ1-2	TGTGCCAGCAGCCATCCCGACAGGCCCGTAAACTATGGCTACACCTTC	CASSHPDRPVNYGYTF
TRBD2	NA	TRBV18	TRBJ2-1	TGTGCCAGCTCACCACCGCTAGCGGGAGGGGACAATGAGCAGTTCTTC	CASSPPLAGGDNEQFF
NA	NA	TRBV5-5	TRBJ2-2	TGTGCCAGCAGCTCGGTGGCCGGGGAGCTGTTTTTT	CASSSVAGELFF
NA	NA	TRBV10-2	TRBJ2-3	TGCGCCAGCAGTGTTGATACTCCGGGCACAGATACGCAGTATTTT	CASSVDTPGTDTQYF
NA	many	TRBV11-3	TRBJ1-1	TGTGCCAGCAGCCCCTCCGCAGGGCGCACTGAAGCTTTCTTT	CASSPSAGRTEAFF
NA	NA	TRBV5-1	TRBJ2-2	TGCGCCAGCAGCTCAGATCCGGGTATCACCGGGGAGCTGTTTTTT	CASSSDPGITGELFF
TRBD1	many	TRBV4-2	TRBJ1-2	TGTGCCAGCAGCCCGACAGGGGGGCGGGATGGCTACACCTTC	CASSPTGGRDGYTF
NA	few	TRBV6-2/TRBV6-3	TRBJ1-5	TGTGCCAGCAGTTCAGGCCCTAATCAGCCCCAGCATTTT	CASSSGPNQPQHF